These 12 T cell receptor beta chains were sequenced from one sample in a study of OX40 agonist ivuxolimab in advanced cancers. Here immunoSEQ multiplex PCR was the method, and the copy in TCRdb shows in-frame clones only, minus some. Counted here are about 59,000 clones, around 90% occurring once; the ten biggest clones make up over 9.5%. The sample was CD4+ or CD8+ T cells sorted from blood, taken in a trial of the OX40 agonist ivuxolimab. All receptors come from an adult with an advanced solid tumor such as melanoma, head and neck, liver or kidney cancer.

This chain joins TRBV7-2 and TRBJ1-5; D is unclear. With 3 bases removed from V and 1 base from J, the gap between germline ends came to 7 bases. The germline CDR1 and CDR2 sequences are SGHTA and FQGNSA. The CDR3 covers 14 residues. In nucleotides, the CDR3 is TGTGCCAGCAGCTTTCCGGGGAGCAATCAGCCCCAGCATTTT. Its translation is CASSFPGSNQPQHF.

The V call is TRBV7-9, the J call TRBJ1-1; 10 bases are shared with TRBD1. V lost 5 bases and J lost 1; bases outside the gene matches: 7. The CDR3 loop spans 16 amino acids. In germline, CDR1 is SEHNR, CDR2 FQNEAQ (reference sequence). CDR3: CASSLRQGARNTEAFF. The CDR3 nucleotides are TGTGCCAGCAGCCTGAGACAGGGGGCCAGGAACACTGAAGCTTTCTTT.

V and J are TRBV6-6 and TRBJ2-5; D unresolved. Germline CDR1 is MNHNY and CDR2 is SVGAGI (reference sequence). V was pared by 1 base and J by 5 bases, with 14 bases between. The CDR3 has 15 residues. The CDR3 nucleotides read TGTGCCAGCAGTTACTACGGCCGAGGCCGGGAGACCCAGTACTTC. Residues: CASSYYGRGRETQYF.

The chain links TRBV2 to TRBJ1-1; perhaps TRBD1 as D (5 bases). V was clipped by 4 bases and J by 4 bases, with 13 bases between them. The germline gives CDR1 SNHLY, CDR2 FYNNEI. CDR3 size: 14 residues. The CDR3 is CASSASTGGTEAFF. The CDR3 region has the DNA TGTGCCAGCAGTGCCAGCACGGGGGGCACTGAAGCTTTCTTT. Combining the CDR3 with reference TRBV2 and TRBJ1-1 gives the whole variable domain EPEVTQTPSHQVTQMGQEVILRCVPISNHLYFYWYRQILGQKVEFLVSFYNNEISEKSEIFDDQFSVERPDGSNFTLKIRSTKLEDSAMYFCASSASTGGTEAFFGQGTRLTVV.

This clone was counted once. The CDR3 DNA follows: TGTGCCAGCAGCCAGACAGAGTCCTACGAGCAGTACTTC. Its protein is CASSQTESYEQYF. The chain joins TRBV7-9 to TRBJ2-7; the D gene is possibly TRBD1 (5 bases). Germline V CDR1 and CDR2: SEHNR, FQNEAQ (reference sequence). The V and J ends lost 5 bases and 1 base respectively, with 9 bases between them. CDR3 length: 13 residues.

The gene calls are TRBV7-2 and TRBJ1-1; D gene ambiguous. CDR3 length: 17 residues. V dropped 5 bases and J dropped 4 bases, with 23 bases sitting between them. The germline V gene has CDR1 SGHTA and CDR2 FQGNSA. The CDR3, as DNA: TGTGCCAGCAGCCCGACCGGTGGGTTTCTCCTGGGCACTGAAGCTTTCTTT. It codes for CASSPTGGFLLGTEAFF.

In its sample, this clone was seen once. The genes are TRBV6-6 and TRBJ2-5; D is unresolved. Germline lookup yields CDR1 MNHNY and CDR2 SVGAGI (reference sequence). V was trimmed by 1 base and J by 1 base, leaving 10 bases between them. The CDR3 contains 15 residues. Written as DNA, the CDR3 is TGTGCCAGCAGTTACTTCGCCGAATCCCAAGAGACCCAGTACTTC. Protein product: CASSYFAESQETQYF.

This clone appeared a single time. The V and J genes are TRBV4-3 and TRBJ2-2; 16 nucleotides match TRBD2. The CDR3 extends over 17 amino acids. Germline values: CDR1 LGHNA, CDR2 YSLEER. Germline trimming cut 4 bases from V and 5 bases from J; bases unmatched to any gene: 4. For the CDR3, the DNA is TGCGCCAGCAGCCTGGGACTAGCGGGAGGGCCGACCGGGGAGCTGTTTTTT. It yields the protein CASSLGLAGGPTGELFF.

This rearrangement joins TRBV10-3 to TRBJ1-2, with TRBD1 as a possible D gene (5 bases). The CDR3 covers 13 residues. Looked up from germline, CDR1 is ENHRY and CDR2 is SYGVKD. V was pared by 4 bases and J by 4 bases, with 10 bases between. CDR3 sequence reads: CAISGDQTYGYTF. CDR3 in DNA: TGTGCCATCAGTGGGGACCAGACCTATGGCTACACCTTC.

This clone was counted once. This chain links TRBV7-3 with TRBJ2-1; 10 nucleotides agree with TRBD2. The CDR3 contains 16 residues. The germline CDR1 and CDR2 sequences are SGHTA and FQGTGA. Unmatched junction bases numbered 8, after V lost 2 bases and J lost 7 bases. CDR3 DNA: TGTGCCAGCAGCTTAGCAGCGGGAGGGGTTAGGAATGAGCAGTTCTTC. This encodes CASSLAAGGVRNEQFF.

A word on this clone: The junction and the germline gene differ at one end; a read error may be behind it. The chain joins TRBV29-1 to TRBJ1-2; a possible D gene is TRBD1 (6 bases). CDR1 is SQVTM and CDR2 is ANQGSEA in the germline V gene. The CDR3 covers 11 residues. As DNA, the CDR3 is TGCAGCGCCCCACAGGGTCCAGGGTACTCCTTC. Its translation is CSAPQGPGYSF.

In its sample, this clone was seen once. CDR3 DNA sequence: TGCGCCAGCAGCACCCCTTCGAGCGGGAGGGTCTACAATGAGCAGTTCTTC. Translation gives CASSTPSSGRVYNEQFF. The rearrangement uses TRBV5-1 and TRBJ2-1, with TRBD2 identical over 10 bases. The V gene's germline CDR1 is SGHRS and CDR2 YFSETQ. V shed 4 bases, J shed 3 bases, and the junction held 10 bases outside the gene matches. CDR3 length equals 17 residues.